Each of the 27 T cell receptor beta chains below was sequenced from the same sample in a study of T-cell memory formation after mild COVID-19. TCRdb passed the 5' RACE reads through MiXCR, listing each CDR3 protein once. The table lists about 430,000 distinct CDR3 sequences, roughly a quarter of them singletons. The sequenced sample was PBMCs or a T cell subset sorted from them (not recorded which). Source of these receptors: an adult woman who had mild COVID-19 (a few samples of this study predate the infection). Cell type and time point are not known.

This clonotype occurred a few times. The chain's CDR3 is CASMWDHVRTCEDEQYF. CDR3 nucleotide sequence: TGTGCCAGTATGTGGGATCACGTACGGACCTGTGAAGACGAGCAGTACTTC. The rearrangement uses TRBV6-7 and TRBJ2-7; D gene uncertain. TRBV6-7 is classed as an ORF, of uncertain function. V was clipped by 9 bases and J by 5 bases, with 29 bases between them. The CDR3 is 17 amino acids.

This clonotype was picked up a small number of times. The V gene is TRBV20-1, the J gene TRBJ2-1, with TRBD2 identical over 9 bases. Germline values: CDR1 DFQATT, CDR2 SNEGSKA (reference sequence). J lost 0 bases, V lost 6 bases, and 3 bases had no gene match. The CDR3 has 14 amino acids. For the CDR3, the DNA is TGCAGTGCGACAGCGGGGGGCTCCTACAATGAGCAGTTCTTC. Encoded protein: CSATAGGSYNEQFF.

V gene TRBV6-6 combines with J gene TRBJ1-1; D is unclear. The CDR3 spans 16 residues. Germline-derived CDR1 and CDR2 are MNHNY and SVGAGI (reference sequence). Trimming stripped 0 bases from V and 0 bases from J, with 11 bases between. The CDR3 reads CASSYSRIELNTEAFF. The CDR3 region has the DNA TGTGCCAGCAGTTACTCGAGAATAGAACTGAACACTGAAGCTTTCTTT.

The V gene is TRBV12-3 or TRBV12-4, the J gene TRBJ1-2, with unresolved D. The CDR3 has 12 residues. Trimming left V 5 bases short and J 2 bases short, with 6 bases between. The CDR3: CASSQTNYGYTF. The CDR3 DNA is TGTGCCAGCAGTCAGACCAACTATGGCTACACCTTC.

The chain joins TRBV24-1 to TRBJ1-2; TRBD1 matches at 12 bases. J was trimmed by 4 bases and V by 3 bases; bases with no gene match: 8. The CDR3 runs 17 residues. Germline CDR1 is KGHDR and CDR2 is SFDVKD. The CDR3 spells CATSDGTGGGLLYGYTF. CDR3 coding DNA: TGTGCCACCAGTGATGGGACAGGGGGCGGCCTCCTCTATGGCTACACCTTC.

The V and J genes are TRBV4-1 and TRBJ2-7; weak D call: TRBD1 (5 bases). The V end was cut by 4 bases, the J end by 5 bases, with 15 bases between. The V gene's germline CDR1 is MGHRA and CDR2 YSYEKL. CDR3 length equals 14 residues. CDR3 loop: CASSLFLGQNEQYF. For the CDR3, the DNA is TGCGCCAGCAGCCTCTTTTTGGGGCAGAACGAGCAGTACTTC.

The V gene is TRBV4-1, the J gene TRBJ2-2, with 8 bases matching TRBD2. Losses at the gene ends were 1 base for V and 1 base for J; bases not matched to a gene: 5. The CDR3 is 17 residues long. In germline, CDR1 is MGHRA, CDR2 YSYEKL. The CDR3 DNA reads TGCGCCAGCAGCCAAGCAGAAGCGGGGGAGAACACCGGGGAGCTGTTTTTT. Protein: CASSQAEAGENTGELFF.

The chain joins TRBV4-1 to TRBJ2-5; D is possibly TRBD2 (5 bases). From germline, CDR1 is MGHRA and CDR2 YSYEKL. V dropped 1 base and J dropped 5 bases, with 8 bases sitting between them. The CDR3 contains 13 residues. The CDR3: CASSQAGWETQYF. The CDR3 DNA reads TGCGCCAGCAGCCAAGCGGGGTGGGAGACCCAGTACTTC.

The J gene is TRBJ1-2, the V gene TRBV29-1; D uncertain. The CDR3 covers 11 residues. V dropped 3 bases and J dropped 5 bases, with 7 bases sitting between them. The germline V gene encodes CDR1 SQVTM and CDR2 ANQGSEA. The CDR3 region has the DNA TGCAGCGTTGAGAGGTCGTATGGCTACACCTTC. This codes for CSVERSYGYTF.

V and J are TRBV25-1 and TRBJ2-1, with 8 nucleotides matching TRBD2. V was clipped by 2 bases and J by 6 bases; unmatched bases: 3. Germline V gene sequence: CDR1 MGHDK, CDR2 SYGVNS. This CDR3 is built from 14 residues. This chain's CDR3 is CASSEIGTSNEQFF. In DNA form, the CDR3 reads TGTGCCAGCAGTGAAATCGGGACTAGCAATGAGCAGTTCTTC.

This sequence joins TRBV5-6 and TRBJ2-1, with no clear D. CDR3 size: 17 residues. Between the trimmed V and J ends, which lost 4 bases and 4 bases, there was a span of 21 bases. Germline assignment: CDR1 SGHDT and CDR2 YYEEEE. The DNA for the CDR3 is TGTGCCAGCAGCCCTCAAGGAATCCGGCACCCTTACAATGAGCAGTTCTTC. It encodes CASSPQGIRHPYNEQFF.

This chain joins TRBV5-1 and TRBJ2-6, with 8 bases that match TRBD1. The CDR3 covers 17 residues. With V trimmed by 4 bases and J by 0 bases, 6 bases remained unmatched. CDR1 is SGHRS and CDR2 is YFSETQ in the germline V gene. This CDR3 reads CASSLRDRYSGANVLTF. For the CDR3, the DNA is TGCGCCAGCAGCCTCCGGGACAGGTACTCTGGGGCCAACGTCCTGACTTTC.

The rearrangement links TRBV9 to TRBJ2-1; D not resolved. The CDR3 has 15 residues. In germline, CDR1 is SGDLS, CDR2 YYNGEE. The V gene lost 4 bases and the J gene lost 3 bases, with 14 bases spanning the gap. The CDR3 loop is CASSPQALLYNEQFF. The CDR3 bases are TGTGCCAGCAGCCCTCAGGCCCTACTCTACAATGAGCAGTTCTTC.

This clonotype appeared many times. This chain uses TRBV7-9 with TRBJ1-1; 9 bases agree with TRBD1. Germline CDR1 SEHNR, CDR2 FQNEAQ (reference sequence). After removal of 6 bases from V and 4 bases from J, the junction contained 3 bases not matched to a gene. The CDR3 is made up of 13 amino acids. In DNA form, the CDR3 reads TGTGCCAGCAGTCCGACAGGGGGCACTGAAGCTTTCTTT. Its translation is CASSPTGGTEAFF.

The CDR3 DNA follows: TGTGCCAGCAGCCTCCTTCCCAATGAGCAGTTCTTC. Translating gives CASSLLPNEQFF. V is TRBV5-6 and J is TRBJ2-1; D is ambiguous. Germline CDR1 SGHDT, CDR2 YYEEEE. This CDR3 spans 12 amino acids. The V end lost 4 bases, the J end lost 6 bases, and 8 bases lay between the germline ends.

The gene calls are TRBV3-1 and TRBJ1-6; no reliable D call. The V gene's germline CDR1 is LGHDT and CDR2 YNNKEL (reference sequence). V was shortened by 3 bases and J by 0 bases, with 12 bases between the two germline ends. CDR3 size: 17 residues. The CDR3 is CASSHNRRISYNSPLHF. DNA of the CDR3: TGTGCCAGCAGCCATAACCGGAGGATCTCCTATAATTCACCCCTCCACTTT.

This clonotype was picked up a small number of times. This chain connects TRBV6-6 to TRBJ1-1; 7 bases match TRBD1. The CDR3 has 14 residues. Looked up from germline, CDR1 is MNHNY and CDR2 is SVGAGI (reference sequence). The V gene end was trimmed by 5 bases and the J gene end by 4 bases; junction bases not matched to a gene: 7. The CDR3 DNA reads as TGTGCCAGCAGTCTCCCCAGACAGGGCACTGAAGCTTTCTTT. It encodes CASSLPRQGTEAFF.

The chain employs TRBV24-1 and TRBJ2-2; D remains ambiguous. The germline CDR1 and CDR2 sequences are KGHDR and SFDVKD. This CDR3 contains 16 residues. Trimming removed 3 bases at V and 3 bases at J, with 13 bases between. The CDR3 loop reads CATSDPHNSYTGELFF. The CDR3 DNA follows: TGTGCCACCAGTGATCCTCATAACAGTTACACCGGGGAGCTGTTTTTT.

The sample holds a few counts of this clonotype. The chain employs TRBV7-9 and TRBJ1-2, with D maybe TRBD1 (6 bases). The CDR3 has 16 residues. V was pared by 5 bases and J by 4 bases, with 20 bases between. CDR1 is SEHNR, CDR2 FQNEAQ, per germline (reference sequence). As DNA, the CDR3 is TGTGCCAGCAGCCCCCAGTCCAACGACAGGAGCTATGGCTACACCTTC. This sequence encodes CASSPQSNDRSYGYTF.

The chain joins TRBV7-8 to TRBJ1-2; unclear D gene. V was pared by 5 bases and J by 4 bases, with 17 bases between. CDR1 is SGHVS and CDR2 is FQNEAQ in the germline V gene. CDR3 length equals 15 residues. DNA of the CDR3: TGTGCCAGCAGCCCCCCCGTAAGGAATTCCTATGGCTACACCTTC. Encoded protein: CASSPPVRNSYGYTF.

V usage is TRBV2 and J usage is TRBJ2-5; 10 positions agree with TRBD1. Germline CDR1 is SNHLY and CDR2 is FYNNEI. CDR3 length: 15 residues. V dropped 4 bases and J dropped 2; count of bases not matched to a gene: 4. This CDR3 is CASSGQGARQETQYF. The DNA for the CDR3 is TGTGCCAGCAGTGGACAGGGGGCAAGGCAAGAGACCCAGTACTTC.

The chain uses TRBV12-3 or TRBV12-4 and TRBJ2-3; D gene uncertain. The CDR3 has 12 amino acids. Between the trimmed V and J ends, which lost 3 bases and 9 bases, there was a span of 10 bases. The CDR3 loop reads CASSFRPGTQYF. The DNA for the CDR3 is TGTGCCAGCAGTTTTCGCCCCGGCACGCAGTATTTT.

This clonotype was observed a few times. CDR3 in amino acids: CSGTVKNIQYF. The CDR3 DNA is TGCAGCGGGACGGTGAAAAACATTCAGTACTTC. The chain joins TRBV20-1 to TRBJ2-4; D might be TRBD1 or TRBD2, each matching 5 bases. This CDR3 spans 11 amino acids. Germline CDR1 is DFQATT and CDR2 is SNEGSKA (reference sequence).

V gene TRBV15 combines with J gene TRBJ2-5; weak D call: TRBD2 (6 bases). The CDR3 extends over 16 amino acids. The germline V gene encodes CDR1 LNHNV and CDR2 YYDKDF (reference sequence). Deletions cut 0 bases from V and 3 bases from J, with 14 bases between. CDR3 amino acids: CATSRDRPEGKETQYF. DNA for the CDR3: TGTGCCACCAGCAGAGATCGACCGGAGGGGAAAGAGACCCAGTACTTC.

This clonotype was detected only a few times. One junction end disagrees with the germline gene, perhaps due to a read error. The chain uses TRBV7-7 and TRBJ2-1, with D possibly matching TRBD2 (6 bases). Germline V gene sequence: CDR1 SSHAT, CDR2 FNYEAQ (reference sequence). CDR3 length: 15 residues. The CDR3 nucleotides are TGTGCTAGCAGCTTACGGGGCGGGGAGTACAATGAGCAGTTCTTC. It encodes CASSLRGGEYNEQFF.

This clonotype turned up a few times. The rearrangement links TRBV7-6 to TRBJ1-5; D perhaps matches TRBD1 (6 bases). V lost 9 bases and J 3 bases, leaving 15 bases between the germline ends. Looked up from germline, CDR1 is SGHVS and CDR2 is FNYEAQ. The CDR3 is made up of 14 amino acids. In DNA form, the CDR3 reads TGTGCCAGGGGGGGGCCCAACAACAATCAGCCCCAGCATTTT. Translated, it gives CARGGPNNNQPQHF. The complete variable domain, with remaining parts taken from reference TRBV7-6 and TRBJ1-5, reads GAGVSQSPRYKVTKRGQDVALRCDPISGHVSLYWYRQALGQGPEFLTYFNYEAQQDKSGLPNDRFSAERPEGSISTLTIQRTEQRDSAMYRCARGGPNNNQPQHFGDGTRLSIL.

This chain connects TRBV15 to TRBJ2-3, with 8 bases matching TRBD1. With 0 bases clipped from V and 4 bases from J, the junction kept 12 bases outside the gene matches. The CDR3 contains 18 residues. The V gene's germline CDR1 is LNHNV and CDR2 YYDKDF (reference sequence). The CDR3 region has the DNA TGTGCCACCAGCAGAGATCCCCCAGGGGGCTCTGGCGCAGATACGCAGTATTTT. It yields the protein CATSRDPPGGSGADTQYF.